The entry below gives a single TCR beta chain sequence along with its context. The entry originates in a study of T cell changes during pregnancy in multiple sclerosis. Germline CDR1 is MDHEN and CDR2 is SYDVKM. The germline V and J ends were trimmed by 7 bases and 6 bases, with 22 bases remaining between them. The CDR3 extends over 15 amino acids. TCRdb's table, derived via immunoSEQ multiplex PCR, lists solely in-frame clones and lacks some. Of 38,000 or so clones listed, around 90% were seen once; the top ten hold 7.8%. Specimen: CD8+ T cells from peripheral blood mononuclear cells, collected before pregnancy. The clonotype was recovered from a female donor with multiple sclerosis, enrolled in a pregnancy study. V gene TRBV28 combines with J gene TRBJ2-7, with D possibly TRBD1 on 6 matching bases. The CDR3 sequence is CASNNPRTVLSEQYF. The CDR3 bases are TGTGCCAGCAACAATCCGAGGACAGTTCTATCCGAGCAGTACTTC.